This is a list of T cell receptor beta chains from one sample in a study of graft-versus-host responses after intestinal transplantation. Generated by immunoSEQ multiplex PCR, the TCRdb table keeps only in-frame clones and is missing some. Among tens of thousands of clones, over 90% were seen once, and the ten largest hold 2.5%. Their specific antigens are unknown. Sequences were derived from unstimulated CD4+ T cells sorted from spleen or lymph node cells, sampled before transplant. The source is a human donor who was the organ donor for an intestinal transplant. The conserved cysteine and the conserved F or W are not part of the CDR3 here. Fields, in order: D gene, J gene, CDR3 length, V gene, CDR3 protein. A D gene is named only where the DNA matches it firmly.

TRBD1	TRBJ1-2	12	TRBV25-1	ASSSRTGDYGYT
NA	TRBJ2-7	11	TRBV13	ASSSPHAYEQY
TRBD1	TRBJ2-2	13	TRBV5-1	ASSWGQEDTGELF
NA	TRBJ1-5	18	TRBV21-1	ASSKEPGQGEYGSNQPQH
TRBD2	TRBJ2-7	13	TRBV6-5	ASSYSSSGTYEQY
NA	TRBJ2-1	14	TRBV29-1	SADVFERYSYNEQF
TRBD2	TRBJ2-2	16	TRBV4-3	ASSPRLAGVANTGELF
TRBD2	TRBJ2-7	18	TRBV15	ATSRAHSLAGEKGSYEQY
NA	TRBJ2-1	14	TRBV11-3	ASSSRDASSYNEQF
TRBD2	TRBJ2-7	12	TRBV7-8	ASSLGLAAYEQY
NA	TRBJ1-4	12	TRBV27	ASSLWGRNEKLF
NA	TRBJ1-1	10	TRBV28	ASSRWDTEAF
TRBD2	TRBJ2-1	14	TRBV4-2	ASSQGLAGGEDEQF
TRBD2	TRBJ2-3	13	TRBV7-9	ASSSATSGIDTQY
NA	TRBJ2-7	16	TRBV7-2	ASSLMSGRSGHPYEQY
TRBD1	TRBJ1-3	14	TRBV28	ASSTPQTGGVNTIY
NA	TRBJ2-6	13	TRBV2	ASSDLRSGANVLT
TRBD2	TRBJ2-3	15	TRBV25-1	ASSARLAGGRTDTQY
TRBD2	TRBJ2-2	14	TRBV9	ASSVGGGPVAGELF
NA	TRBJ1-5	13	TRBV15	ATSRVGGGKQPQH
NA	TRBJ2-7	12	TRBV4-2	ASSQGPSSYEQY
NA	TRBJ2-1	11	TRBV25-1	ASSDPELGEQF
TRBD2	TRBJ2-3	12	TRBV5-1	ASSLLAGADTQY
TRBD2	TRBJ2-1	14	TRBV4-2	ASSQVGLAGYNEQF
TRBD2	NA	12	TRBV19	ASSVAGASYEQY
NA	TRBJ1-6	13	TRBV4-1	ASNGGDFYNSPLH
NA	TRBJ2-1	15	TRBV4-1	ASSQEPGRSSYNEQF
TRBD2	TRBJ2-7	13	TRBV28	ASSWGRALGNEQY
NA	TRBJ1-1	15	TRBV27	ASSLSRVGSQNTEAF
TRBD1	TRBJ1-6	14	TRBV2	ASSEAGQGAWSPLH
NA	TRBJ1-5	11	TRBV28	ASIPGLGQPQH
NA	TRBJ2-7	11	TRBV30	AWSVRGVAEQY
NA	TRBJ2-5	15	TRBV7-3	ASSLLQGSPGRETQY
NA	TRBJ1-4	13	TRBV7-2	ASSLGGERDEKLF
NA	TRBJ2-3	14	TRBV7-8	ASSLAIIGGTDTQY
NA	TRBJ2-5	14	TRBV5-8	ASSLVWGTTQETQY
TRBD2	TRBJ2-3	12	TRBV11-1	ASSHIAGEDTQY
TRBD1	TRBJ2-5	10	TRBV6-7	ASRQGAETQY
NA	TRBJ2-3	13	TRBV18	ASSPPRSLTDTQY
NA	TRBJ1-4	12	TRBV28	ASSPGTPNEKLF
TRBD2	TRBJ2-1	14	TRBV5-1	ASSLAKSGMSYEQF
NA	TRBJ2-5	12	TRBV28	ASGSAGSGETQY
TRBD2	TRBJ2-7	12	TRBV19	ASSIVGGAYEQY
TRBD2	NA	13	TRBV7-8	ASSSASGSSYEQY
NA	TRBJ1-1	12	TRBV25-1	ASSELGGGTEAF
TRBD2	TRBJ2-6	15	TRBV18	ASSPLAGDTGANVLT
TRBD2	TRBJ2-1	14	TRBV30	AWAAKSGRAWNEQF
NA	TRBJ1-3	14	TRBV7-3	ASRKGGGDSGNTIY
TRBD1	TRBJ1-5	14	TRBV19	ASKQGPAGGNQPQH
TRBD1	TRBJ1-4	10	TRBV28	ASGTGGEKLF
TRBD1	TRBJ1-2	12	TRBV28	ASSFSQGLNGYT
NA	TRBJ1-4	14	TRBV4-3	ASSQDVRGHEEKLF
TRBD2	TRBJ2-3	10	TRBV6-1	ASSVGGLGSY
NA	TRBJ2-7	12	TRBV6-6	ASSYDRDDYEQY
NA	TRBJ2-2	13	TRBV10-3	TISQTGENTGELF
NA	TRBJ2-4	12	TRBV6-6	ASSSDGTKNIQY
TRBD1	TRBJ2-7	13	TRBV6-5	ASSSSGTGSYEQY
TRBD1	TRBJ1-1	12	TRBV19	ASTRTGLNTEAF
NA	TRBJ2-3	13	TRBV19	ASSTRAGSTDTQY
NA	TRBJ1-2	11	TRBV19	ASSIDSYYGYT